This T cell receptor (beta chain) stems from a study of T cell changes during pregnancy in multiple sclerosis. The CDR3 runs 14 residues. Trimming took off 1 base at V and 1 base at J, with 7 bases between the two ends. CDR1 and CDR2 from the germline V gene are LNHNV and YYDKDF (reference sequence). Sequenced by immunoSEQ multiplex PCR; TCRdb stores in-frame clones only, minus some. Of 25,000 to 40,000 clones in the sample, approximately 90% were seen once. This clone has just a few counts. The sequence was obtained from a female donor with multiple sclerosis, enrolled in a pregnancy study. This sequence joins TRBV15 and TRBJ1-1; D not resolved. This specimen consisted of CD8+ T cells from peripheral blood mononuclear cells, obtained in the second trimester of pregnancy. CDR3 protein: CATSRVGPNTEAFF. CDR3 sequence (DNA): TGTGCCACCAGCAGAGTGGGCCCGAACACTGAAGCTTTCTTT.